A single sample is the source of the 8 T cell receptor beta chains below, sequenced in a study of blood T cell repertoires in COVID-19. Sequencing was performed with immunoSEQ multiplex PCR; in TCRdb, only in-frame clones are kept and a portion is missing. Altogether around 220,000 clones are present, approximately 81% being singletons, with the ten largest covering just under 20%. The source material was peripheral blood. These receptors all stem from a man younger than 45 with active or convalescent COVID-19.

This clone appeared a single time. The chain links TRBV27 to TRBJ1-2; the D is unclear. Trimming stripped 0 bases from V and 8 bases from J, with 19 bases between. CDR3 length: 16 amino acids. From germline, CDR1 is MNHEY and CDR2 SMNVEV (reference sequence). This CDR3 is CASSLSGPVSRFGYTF. CDR3 sequence (DNA): TGTGCCAGCAGTTTATCGGGCCCCGTATCCCGGTTCGGCTACACCTTC.

The rearrangement joins TRBV13 to TRBJ1-1; D perhaps matches TRBD1 (5 bases). This CDR3 is built from 14 residues. V lost 0 bases to trimming and J lost 1 base, with 6 bases between them. Germline CDR1 PRHDT, CDR2 FYEKMQ (reference sequence). The CDR3 DNA is TGTGCCAGCAGCTTAGGACAGGCGAACACTGAAGCTTTCTTT. Its translation is CASSLGQANTEAFF.

The J gene is TRBJ2-3, the V gene TRBV3-1 (or the pseudogene TRBV3-2); 9 positions agree with TRBD1. The J segment lost 4 bases and the V segment lost 4 bases, leaving 12 bases of the junction unmatched. This CDR3 comprises 17 residues. Germline V gene sequence: CDR1 LGHDT, CDR2 YNNKEL (reference sequence). CDR3 residues: CASSPSQSGQGSDTQYF. CDR3 nucleotides: TGTGCCAGCAGCCCGTCCCAGTCGGGACAGGGTTCAGATACGCAGTATTTT.

This clone was counted once. The rearrangement links TRBV7-2 to TRBJ2-5; the D gene is possibly TRBD1 (5 bases). CDR3 length equals 14 residues. With 1 base removed from V and 7 bases from J, the gap between germline ends came to 13 bases. Per the germline V gene, CDR1 is SGHTA and CDR2 is FQGNSA. The CDR3 here is CASSLVRQQGTQYF. As DNA, the CDR3 is TGTGCCAGCAGCTTAGTCCGGCAGCAGGGGACCCAGTACTTC.

The chain uses TRBV4-2 and TRBJ2-1; 12 bases fit TRBD2. The CDR3 has 18 residues. Germline CDR1 reads LGHNA; CDR2 reads YNFKEQ. The V and J ends lost 0 bases and 8 bases, in that order; junction bases with no gene match: 11. The DNA for the CDR3 is TGTGCCAGCAGCCAAGACTCGACTAGCGGGGGCCTCCACGATGAGCAGTTCTTC. This gives the protein CASSQDSTSGGLHDEQFF.

V gene TRBV28 combines with J gene TRBJ1-3; TRBD1 is a possible D gene (5 bases). The V end was cut by 6 bases, the J end by 0 bases, with 15 bases between. The CDR3 sequence is 16 residues long. Germline CDR1 MDHEN, CDR2 SYDVKM. CDR3 residues: CASSSAGRFSGNTIYF. The CDR3 nucleotides are TGTGCCAGCAGCTCGGCGGGGCGGTTCTCTGGAAACACCATATATTTT.

The V gene is TRBV9, the J gene TRBJ2-3; 11 positions match TRBD2. V lost 4 bases and J lost 2; bases outside the gene matches: 12. CDR1 is SGDLS and CDR2 is YYNGEE in the germline V gene. This CDR3 region has 18 residues. CDR3 nucleotide sequence: TGTGCCAGCAGCACAGCTACTAGCGGGAGAGGATTCACAGATACGCAGTATTTT. Amino acids: CASSTATSGRGFTDTQYF.

The chain couples TRBV9 to TRBJ2-2; perhaps TRBD2 as D (5 bases). The CDR3 is 15 residues long. Per germline, CDR1 SGDLS and CDR2 YYNGEE. Trimming stripped 3 bases from V and 1 base from J, with 10 bases between. The CDR3 bases are TGTGCCAGCAGCGGGCTAGCCGGGAACACCGGGGAGCTGTTTTTT. As protein: CASSGLAGNTGELFF. Full variable domain (rest looked up from reference TRBV9 and TRBJ2-2): DSGVTQTPKHLITATGQRVTLRCSPRSGDLSVYWYQQSLDQGLQFLIQYYNGEERAKGNILERFSAQQFPDLHSELNLSSLELGDSALYFCASSGLAGNTGELFFGEGSRLTVL.